This T cell receptor beta chain was obtained from a study of CD8 T cells in Susac syndrome. Study overall: Patients with Susac syndrome were therapy-naive, treated with corticosteroids, or treated with intravenous immunoglobulin alone when blood was collected.

Reverse transcription of roughly 0.5 to 1 ug RNA used random hexamers. A multiplex approach, immunoSEQ multiplex PCR, amplified TCR beta CDR3 across 54 Vbeta and 13 Jbeta. TCRdb independently ran MiXCR on the immunoSEQ multiplex PCR reads; one entry per CDR3 protein. Of some 150,000 distinct CDR3 sequences in the sample, approximately 96% were seen once. In this sample, this clonotype turned up once. The CDR3 totals 14 residues. CDR1 WNHNN and CDR2 SYGVQD come from the germline V gene (reference sequence). V lost 6 bases, J lost 5 bases, and 13 bases lay in between. Sequencing was done on a sample of CD4+ T cells from PBMCs. The TCR comes from a human donor with Susac syndrome. The V gene is TRBV10-1, the J gene TRBJ2-2; no firm D call. The CDR3 DNA sequence: TGCGCCAGCAGGTCGGACCCCAGGACCGGGGAGCTGTTTTTT. It codes for CASRSDPRTGELFF.